This T cell receptor (beta chain) was recorded in a study of shared clonotypes between healthy human individuals. Genomic DNA per cell subset filled all wells of several immunoSEQ plates. TCRdb's copy holds only in-frame clones and misses some; the assay was immunoSEQ multiplex PCR. The table shows about 490,000 clones, with approximately 80% occurring only once. With regard to this clone: Its specificity is not known.

The CDR3 runs to 12 residues. The V and J ends lost 6 bases and 3 bases respectively, with 9 bases between them. Per the germline V gene, CDR1 is MNHEY and CDR2 is SVGAGI. Study-level findings and limits: Only blood was sampled, and tissue TCR repertoires likely differ from blood ones.

This clonotype was obtained from a woman between 40 and 55 years old in good health. Some clones in this sample may be carry-over from other donors' samples. Specimen: PBMCs. V usage is TRBV6-5 and J usage is TRBJ2-7; D perhaps matches TRBD1 (5 bases). CDR3 coding DNA: TGTGCCAGCAGCCAGGGCCGCTACGAGCAGTACTTC. Translation gives CASSQGRYEQYF.